Sequencing of this T cell receptor (beta chain) was carried out in a study of blood T cells in healthy people across ages. Study observations and caveats: Among T cells, TCR beta diversity per million cells dropped roughly linearly as age rose.

PCR was performed a second time for about 6 to 12 cycles using a sample-barcoded 5' primer and a J-beta primer mix. Each CDR3 protein gets one entry after TCRdb re-called the 5' RACE reads with MiXCR. In the table there are approximately 800,000 distinct CDR3 sequences, about 37% of which are singletons. Trimming at V came to 5 bases and at J to 0 bases, leaving 1 base not matched to a gene. CDR3 length: 16 residues. CDR1 ENHRY and CDR2 SYGVKD come from the germline V gene. With regard to this clonotype: Its antigen is not known.

No fewer than 7 million PBMCs went into each sample. This rearrangement joins TRBV10-3 to TRBJ2-1, with 13 bases identical to TRBD2. The material sequenced was blood. This receptor was taken from a man between 18 and 35 years old in good health. The CDR3 DNA reads as TGTGCCATCAGTACTAGCGGGAGGGTCTCCTACAATGAGCAGTTCTTC. This gives the protein CAISTSGRVSYNEQFF.